This T cell receptor beta chain was identified in a study of cytomegalovirus exposure and HLA in healthy donors. Study-wide findings and caveats: By HLA locus, TCR association rates varied in a later analysis, with DRB1 showing the most and HLA-C the fewest.

PCR employed 60 Vbeta and 13 Jbeta primers. In the authors' workflow: A later analysis tallied tens of millions of unique TCR beta chains, 9 million to 12 million of them shared. Only in-frame clones appear in the TCRdb table, and some are missing; sequencing was by immunoSEQ multiplex PCR. V and J calls plus clone size are reproduced from that table; the DNA served to infer D and trimming. The repertoire consists of some 200,000 clones, with 60% to 80% occurring once and the leading ten covering 2.5% to 3.5%. Worth noting for this clone: What it recognizes is unknown.

V lost 10 bases, J lost 6 bases, and 8 bases stayed unmatched. Germline V gene data show CDR1 as MNHNS and CDR2 as SASEGT. This CDR3 has 13 residues. This chain links TRBV6-1 with TRBJ1-2; 10 nucleotides match TRBD1. This sequence originates from a female donor in good health and CMV-seronegative. Sequenced sample: PBMCs. As DNA, the CDR3 is TGTGCCACCCGCTCGGACAGGGGGAATGGCTACACCTTC. It is translated as CATRSDRGNGYTF.